Each of the 30 T cell receptor beta chains below was sequenced from the same sample in a study of regulatory T cells in long-lasting Graves disease. This sample's time point: persistent/refractory GD, antithyroid drugs over 5 years with positive TRAb. PBMC-extracted RNA yielded the TCR library. Arm-PCR of CDR3 regions and iRepertoire HTBI primers were the basis on which TCR beta libraries were built. TCRdb reanalysed the multiplex PCR reads using MiXCR and keeps one entry per CDR3 protein. Of 350,000 to 450,000 distinct CDR3 sequences listed, around 20% are singletons. Sequenced here: peripheral blood mononuclear cells (PBMCs), sampled when the disease was refractory, from a patient treated with antithyroid drugs. The receptors stem from a female donor with Graves disease.

The table lists this clonotype with a few counts. The rearrangement uses TRBV6-2 or TRBV6-3 and TRBJ2-7; 7 nucleotides agree with TRBD1. V lost 5 bases and J lost 7; bases outside the gene matches: 11. The V gene's germline CDR1 is MNHEY and CDR2 SVGEGT. The CDR3 spans 14 residues. CDR3 in amino acids: CASSEGAPTVEQYF. Here the CDR3 DNA reads TGTGCCAGCAGTGAGGGGGCCCCGACCGTGGAGCAGTACTTC.

In this sample, this clonotype turned up a few times. The V gene is TRBV5-1, the J gene TRBJ2-5, with D perhaps matching TRBD2 (6 bases). V lost 0 bases to trimming and J lost 7 bases, with 16 bases between them. The CDR3 spans 15 residues. Germline CDR1 is SGHRS and CDR2 is YFSETQ. This CDR3 reads CASSLALASPGTQYF. The DNA for the CDR3 is TGCGCCAGCAGCTTGGCACTAGCCAGCCCAGGGACCCAGTACTTC. Together with reference TRBV5-1 and TRBJ2-5, the CDR3 gives the full variable domain: KAGVTQTPRYLIKTRGQQVTLSCSPISGHRSVSWYQQTPGQGLQFLFEYFSETQRNKGNFPGRFSGRQFSNSRSEMNVSTLELGDSALYLCASSLALASPGTQYFGPGTRLLVL.

The table lists this clonotype with many counts. The chain has TRBV15 and TRBJ1-5; D ambiguous. Germline lookup yields CDR1 LNHNV and CDR2 YYDKDF (reference sequence). The CDR3 consists of 17 residues. V lost 0 bases to trimming and J lost 6 bases, with 18 bases between them. CDR3 in amino acids: CATSREPRADGGQPQHF. In nucleotides, the CDR3 is TGTGCCACCAGCAGAGAACCACGGGCAGACGGTGGTCAGCCCCAGCATTTT.

The genes are TRBV4-2 and TRBJ2-7; tentative D call: TRBD2 (5 bases). V was cut by 0 bases and J by 2 bases, with 11 bases left in between. The CDR3 covers 15 residues. CDR1 is LGHNA and CDR2 is YNFKEQ in the germline V gene. The chain's CDR3 is CASSQDRGITYEQYF. The CDR3 DNA follows: TGTGCCAGCAGCCAAGATCGAGGGATTACCTACGAGCAGTACTTC.

This clonotype came up many times. This rearrangement joins TRBV7-2 to TRBJ2-7; D might be TRBD2 (5 bases). The CDR3 is 15 amino acids. Trimming removed 4 bases at V and 0 bases at J, with 13 bases between. The V gene's germline CDR1 is SGHTA and CDR2 FQGNSA. The CDR3 DNA is TGTGCCAGCAGCTCAGGTAGCGCCTCCTCCTACGAGCAGTACTTC. As protein: CASSSGSASSYEQYF. Full variable domain (outside the CDR3, taken from reference TRBV7-2 and TRBJ2-7): GAGVSQSPSNKVTEKGKDVELRCDPISGHTALYWYRQSLGQGLEFLIYFQGNSAPDKSGLPSDRFSAERTGGSVSTLTIQRTQQEDSAVYLCASSSGSASSYEQYFGPGTRLTVT.

The genes are TRBV6-1 and TRBJ2-7, with D possibly TRBD2 on 6 matching bases. The CDR3 totals 14 residues. The germline gives CDR1 MNHNS, CDR2 SASEGT. V gave up 3 bases and J gave up 4 bases, with 13 bases separating them. The CDR3 loop reads CASSDVTGGYEQYF. The CDR3 DNA sequence: TGTGCCAGCAGTGATGTGACCGGGGGTTACGAGCAGTACTTC.

This clonotype appeared a few times. V and J are TRBV7-3 and TRBJ2-3; 7 bases are shared with TRBD2. Germline CDR1 is SGHTA and CDR2 is FQGTGA. Trimming removed 10 bases from V and 8 bases from J; junction bases left unmatched: 12. The CDR3 spans 13 residues. CDR3 amino acids: CATEGRRERTQYF. The CDR3 nucleotides read TGTGCCACTGAGGGACGGCGGGAGCGTACGCAGTATTTT.

This clonotype was counted ten times or more. The chain uses TRBV28 and TRBJ2-7, with 8 bases fitting TRBD2. Germline assignment: CDR1 MDHEN and CDR2 SYDVKM. With 6 bases clipped from V and 3 bases from J, the junction kept 10 bases outside the gene matches. The CDR3 is 15 amino acids. The CDR3 nucleotides read TGTGCCAGCAGCCTAGCAGCGGGAGCTAGCTACGAGCAGTACTTC. Translated: CASSLAAGASYEQYF.

As for this clonotype: Since a much larger clone is just one base distant, this may be a read error. This chain connects TRBV10-3 to TRBJ1-1; no firm D call. From germline, CDR1 is ENHRY and CDR2 SYGVKD. This CDR3 is 13 amino acids long. CDR3 protein: CAINENGASEAFF. Here the CDR3 DNA reads TGTGCCATCAATGAGAATGGCGCGTCTGAAGCTTTCTTT.

This clonotype was found many times. This chain connects TRBV6-2 or TRBV6-3 to TRBJ2-6, with D perhaps TRBD1 or TRBD2 (5 bases each). Germline values: CDR1 MNHEY, CDR2 SVGEGT. The CDR3 length is 16 residues. V dropped 7 bases and J dropped 3 bases, with 16 bases sitting between them. CDR3 region: CASTADGDGGANVLTF. The CDR3 DNA follows: TGTGCCAGCACCGCGGACGGGGACGGTGGGGCCAACGTCCTGACTTTC.

The chain links TRBV19 to TRBJ1-6; D unclear. Germline loops: CDR1 LNHDA, CDR2 SQIVND (reference sequence). The ends were cut back, 5 bases at V and 1 base at J, with 15 bases in the middle. The CDR3 is made up of 17 amino acids. The CDR3 sequence: CASSADRETSYNSPLHF. The DNA for the CDR3 is TGTGCCAGTAGTGCTGACCGTGAGACATCCTATAATTCACCCCTCCACTTT.

The chain joins TRBV6-1 to TRBJ2-1; TRBD2 might be the D (6 bases). The CDR3 is 15 amino acids. Germline assignment: CDR1 MNHNS and CDR2 SASEGT. Trimming shortened V by 10 bases and J by 1 base, and 17 bases separated the two germline ends. CDR3 in amino acids: CATNKGRGSYNEQFF. The CDR3 DNA is TGTGCCACCAATAAGGGGCGGGGATCCTACAATGAGCAGTTCTTC.

This clonotype has a count of ten or more. The CDR3 loop reads CSAQGTGEAFF. Written as DNA, the CDR3 is TGCAGTGCTCAGGGGACCGGCGAAGCTTTCTTT. The V and J genes are TRBV20-1 and TRBJ1-1; the D gene is possibly TRBD1 (6 bases). The V gene lost 5 bases and the J gene lost 8 bases, with 12 bases spanning the gap. There are 11 residues in the CDR3. CDR1 and CDR2 from the germline V gene are DFQATT and SNEGSKA (reference sequence).

Regarding this clonotype: A much larger clone sits a single nucleotide away, making a read error possible. V and J are TRBV20-1 and TRBJ2-7; D is tentatively TRBD1 or TRBD2 (5 bases each). CDR3 size: 15 residues. Germline CDR1 and CDR2: DFQATT and SNEGSKA (reference sequence). As DNA, the CDR3 is TGCAGTGCTAGTGCCCTGGGCCTCGGGACCTACGAGCGGTACTTC. Translated, it gives CSASALGLGTYERYF.

This clonotype has more than one count but fewer than ten. This chain connects TRBV5-1 to TRBJ1-1; D unclear. The ends were cut back, 0 bases at V and 0 bases at J, with 12 bases in the middle. The CDR3 is made up of 16 amino acids. Germline V lookup: CDR1 SGHRS, CDR2 YFSETQ. The CDR3 sequence is CASSLAGRLMNTEAFF. The CDR3 region has the DNA TGCGCCAGCAGCTTGGCCGGCAGGCTTATGAACACTGAAGCTTTCTTT.

This clonotype was seen many times. V is TRBV20-1 and J is TRBJ2-7, with a weak D call TRBD1 (5 bases). This CDR3 comprises 12 residues. Between the trimmed V and J ends, which lost 5 bases and 2 bases, there was a span of 10 bases. Germline loops: CDR1 DFQATT, CDR2 SNEGSKA (reference sequence). CDR3 nucleotide sequence: TGCAGTGCTCATACAGGAACCTACGAGCAGTACTTC. This gives the protein CSAHTGTYEQYF.

The genes are TRBV10-3 and TRBJ2-5; D remains ambiguous. CDR1 ENHRY and CDR2 SYGVKD come from the germline V gene. The CDR3 consists of 12 residues. V was cut by 7 bases and J by 4 bases, with 10 bases left in between. CDR3 sequence reads: CAIKVFPETQYF. The CDR3 nucleotides are TGTGCCATCAAGGTGTTTCCAGAGACCCAGTACTTC.

This sequence joins TRBV15 and TRBJ1-4; no clear D gene. The CDR3 is 14 amino acids. CDR1 and CDR2 from the germline V gene are LNHNV and YYDKDF (reference sequence). Trimming left V 4 bases short and J 6 bases short, with 12 bases between. Here the CDR3 DNA reads TGTGCCACCAGCAAGACAAGCTTCGATGAAAAACTGTTTTTT. Translation: CATSKTSFDEKLFF.

The chain links TRBV4-1 to TRBJ2-2; D ambiguous. V dropped 2 bases and J dropped 9 bases, with 7 bases sitting between them. This CDR3 has 12 residues. Germline V gene sequence: CDR1 MGHRA, CDR2 YSYEKL. CDR3 protein: CASSQTSRELFF. The CDR3 DNA sequence: TGCGCCAGCAGCCAAACCTCCCGGGAGCTGTTTTTT.

V usage is TRBV12-3 or TRBV12-4 and J usage is TRBJ2-3; 7 bases agree with TRBD1. The length of the CDR3 is 15 residues. The V gene end was trimmed by 4 bases and the J gene end by 6 bases; junction bases not matched to a gene: 10. In nucleotides, the CDR3 is TGTGCCAGCAGTTCCCGGGACAGACTTCGGGATACGCAGTATTTT. It codes for CASSSRDRLRDTQYF.

There are many counts of this clonotype. The V gene is TRBV3-1, the J gene TRBJ2-4; TRBD2 aligns across 12 bases. The CDR3 loop spans 17 amino acids. The germline V gene has CDR1 LGHDT and CDR2 YNNKEL (reference sequence). J gave up 0 bases and V 4 bases, and 4 bases lay outside the gene matches. The CDR3 DNA reads as TGTGCCAGCAGCCCGACTAGCGGGAGCCTAGCCAAAAACATTCAGTACTTC. Translated, it gives CASSPTSGSLAKNIQYF.

The CDR3 is CASSTGTTTHEQYF. DNA for the CDR3: TGTGCCAGCAGCACCGGGACCACCACCCACGAGCAGTACTTC. The genes are TRBV7-9 and TRBJ2-7, with D perhaps TRBD1 or TRBD2 (5 bases each). This CDR3 has 14 residues. The germline gives CDR1 SEHNR, CDR2 FQNEAQ (reference sequence). The V and J ends lost 5 bases and 5 bases respectively, with 16 bases between them.

The V gene is TRBV11-2, the J gene TRBJ2-2; the D gene is possibly TRBD2 (6 bases). V lost 4 bases, J lost 1 base, and 10 bases lay in between. Germline V gene lookup returns CDR1 SGHAT and CDR2 FQNNGV. The CDR3 runs 15 residues. The CDR3 DNA follows: TGTGCCAGCAGCTCCGGTAGCGGGAACACCGGGGAGCTGTTTTTT. Translation: CASSSGSGNTGELFF.

The chain is built from TRBV3-1 and TRBJ2-7; 15 bases agree with TRBD2. The CDR3 spans 18 residues. Trimming at V came to 1 base and at J to 5 bases, leaving 9 bases not matched to a gene. Germline V gives CDR1 LGHDT, CDR2 YNNKEL (reference sequence). The CDR3 sequence is CASSQATGTSGRTDEQYF. CDR3 sequence (DNA): TGTGCCAGCAGCCAAGCAACCGGGACTAGCGGGAGGACAGACGAGCAGTACTTC.

This chain joins TRBV20-1 and TRBJ1-4; D not certain. V lost 1 base and J lost 0, with 9 bases in between. This CDR3 has 15 residues. Germline V CDR1 and CDR2: DFQATT, SNEGSKA (reference sequence). This CDR3 reads CSARVGGATNEKLFF. In DNA form, the CDR3 reads TGCAGTGCTAGAGTGGGCGGTGCAACTAATGAAAAACTGTTTTTT.

There are many counts of this clonotype. The chain employs TRBV18 and TRBJ2-2, with 8 bases that match TRBD2. CDR3 size: 16 residues. Germline V gives CDR1 KGHSH, CDR2 LQKENI. Germline trimming cut 8 bases from V and 0 bases from J; bases unmatched to any gene: 8. The CDR3 DNA reads TGTGCCAGCAGTTCCGGACTAGCCTCGAACACCGGGGAGCTGTTTTTT. This encodes CASSSGLASNTGELFF.

The chain has TRBV5-4 and TRBJ2-2; TRBD1 agrees at 9 bases. This CDR3 comprises 16 residues. Losses at the gene ends were 0 bases for V and 3 bases for J; bases not matched to a gene: 3. Looked up from germline, CDR1 is SGHNT and CDR2 is YYREEE (reference sequence). The CDR3 loop reads CASSLAGTGYTGELFF. The CDR3, as DNA: TGTGCCAGCAGCTTGGCCGGGACAGGGTACACCGGGGAGCTGTTTTTT. Complete variable domain (other parts from reference TRBV5-4 and TRBJ2-2): ETGVTQSPTHLIKTRGQQVTLRCSSQSGHNTVSWYQQALGQGPQFIFQYYREEENGRGNFPPRFSGLQFPNYSSELNVNALELDDSALYLCASSLAGTGYTGELFFGEGSRLTVL.

A word on this clonotype: Likely a read error: the CDR3 ends without its conserved phenylalanine or tryptophan. The CDR3 spells CASSQVFSTGELFL. CDR3 nucleotide sequence: TGTGCCAGCAGCCAAGTTTTTAGCACCGGGGAGCTGTTTCTT. The chain is built from TRBV3-1 and TRBJ2-2, with unresolved D. The germline V gene encodes CDR1 LGHDT and CDR2 YNNKEL (reference sequence). The CDR3 spans 14 residues. Deletions cut 1 base from V and 4 bases from J, with 7 bases between.

This clonotype occurred many times. The chain recombines TRBV27 with TRBJ2-7; 8 bases fit TRBD2. Germline V CDR1 and CDR2: MNHEY, SMNVEV (reference sequence). The CDR3 is made up of 14 amino acids. V gave up 4 bases and J gave up 5 bases; unmatched junction bases: 7. The CDR3 is CASSWSGSVDEQYF. In DNA form, the CDR3 reads TGTGCCAGCAGTTGGAGCGGGAGCGTCGACGAGCAGTACTTC.

This clonotype was seen ten or more times. The chain uses TRBV28 and TRBJ1-6; possible D gene TRBD1, 6 bases. Germline V lookup: CDR1 MDHEN, CDR2 SYDVKM. This CDR3 contains 12 residues. The V and J ends lost 7 bases and 7 bases respectively, with 8 bases between them. CDR3 coding DNA: TGTGCCAGCACCACAGGGAATTCACCCCTCCACTTT. Its translation is CASTTGNSPLHF.